This T cell receptor (beta chain) was recorded in a study of cytomegalovirus exposure and HLA in healthy donors. Profiled with immunoSEQ multiplex PCR; TCRdb holds only in-frame clones, not every one. Of around 70,000 clones in the sample, 94% are singletons; the top ten hold about 1.6%. V was clipped by 5 bases and J by 7 bases, with 11 bases between them. This CDR3 comprises 12 residues. In germline, CDR1 is LNHDA, CDR2 SQIVND (reference sequence). This receptor was taken from a man between 18 and 29 years old in good health and CMV-seropositive. J is TRBJ1-1 and V is TRBV19, with TRBD1 as a possible D gene (6 bases). The sample was PBMCs. The CDR3 is CASSPDSFEAFF. DNA of the CDR3: TGTGCCAGTAGTCCGGACAGCTTTGAAGCTTTCTTT.